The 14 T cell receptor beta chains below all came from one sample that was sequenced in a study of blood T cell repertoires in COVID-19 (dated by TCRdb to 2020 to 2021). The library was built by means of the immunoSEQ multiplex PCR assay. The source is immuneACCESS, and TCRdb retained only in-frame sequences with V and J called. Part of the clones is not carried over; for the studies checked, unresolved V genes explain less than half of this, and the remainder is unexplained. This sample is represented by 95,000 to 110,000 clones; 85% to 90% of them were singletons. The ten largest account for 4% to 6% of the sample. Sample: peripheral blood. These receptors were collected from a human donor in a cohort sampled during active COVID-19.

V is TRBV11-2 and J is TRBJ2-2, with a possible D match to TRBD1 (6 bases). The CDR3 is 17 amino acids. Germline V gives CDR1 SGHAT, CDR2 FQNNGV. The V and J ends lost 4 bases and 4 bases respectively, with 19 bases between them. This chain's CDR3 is CASSSLRGQIITGELFF. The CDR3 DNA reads TGTGCCAGCAGCTCCCTTAGGGGACAAATAATCACCGGGGAGCTGTTTTTT. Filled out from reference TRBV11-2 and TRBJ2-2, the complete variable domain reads EAGVAQSPRYKIIEKRQSVAFWCNPISGHATLYWYQQILGQGPKLLIQFQNNGVVDDSQLPKDRFSAERLKGVDSTLKIQPAKLEDSAVYLCASSSLRGQIITGELFFGEGSRLTVL.

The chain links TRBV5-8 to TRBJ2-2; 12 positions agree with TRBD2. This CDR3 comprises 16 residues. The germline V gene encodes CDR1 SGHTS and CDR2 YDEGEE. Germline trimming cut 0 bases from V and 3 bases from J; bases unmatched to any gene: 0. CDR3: CASSLGLAGDTGELFF. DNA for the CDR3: TGTGCCAGCAGCTTGGGACTAGCGGGGGACACCGGGGAGCTGTTTTTT.

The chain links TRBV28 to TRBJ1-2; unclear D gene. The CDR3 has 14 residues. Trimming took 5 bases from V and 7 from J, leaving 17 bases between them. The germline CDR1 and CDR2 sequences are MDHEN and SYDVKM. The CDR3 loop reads CASSPYIPTGGYTF. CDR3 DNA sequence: TGTGCCAGCAGTCCCTACATCCCCACGGGTGGCTACACCTTC.

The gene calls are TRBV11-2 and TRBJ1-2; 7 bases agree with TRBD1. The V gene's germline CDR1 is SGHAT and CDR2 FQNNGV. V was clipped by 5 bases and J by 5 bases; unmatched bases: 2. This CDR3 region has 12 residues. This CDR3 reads CASSVGQYGYTF. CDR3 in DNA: TGTGCCAGCAGCGTGGGACAGTATGGCTACACCTTC.

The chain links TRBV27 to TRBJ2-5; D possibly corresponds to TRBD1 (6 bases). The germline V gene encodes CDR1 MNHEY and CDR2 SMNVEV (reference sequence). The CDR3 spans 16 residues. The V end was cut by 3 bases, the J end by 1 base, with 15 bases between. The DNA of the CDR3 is TGTGCCAGCAGTTTCAAGTATGGGGGCGTCCAAGAGACCCAGTACTTC. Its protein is CASSFKYGGVQETQYF.

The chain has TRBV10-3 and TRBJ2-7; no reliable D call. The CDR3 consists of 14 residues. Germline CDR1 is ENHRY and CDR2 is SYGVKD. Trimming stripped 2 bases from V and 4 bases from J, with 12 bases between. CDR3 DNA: TGTGCCATCAGTGAGACACCAACGGGTTACGAGCAGTACTTC. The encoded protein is CAISETPTGYEQYF.

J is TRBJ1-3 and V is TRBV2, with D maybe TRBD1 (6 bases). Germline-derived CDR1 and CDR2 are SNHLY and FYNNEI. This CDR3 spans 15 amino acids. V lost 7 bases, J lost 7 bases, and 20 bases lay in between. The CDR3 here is CASNQQGTGGNTIYF. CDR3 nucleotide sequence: TGTGCCAGCAACCAACAGGGAACGGGGGGTAACACCATATATTTT. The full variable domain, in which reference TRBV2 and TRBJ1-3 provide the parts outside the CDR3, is EPEVTQTPSHQVTQMGQEVILRCVPISNHLYFYWYRQILGQKVEFLVSFYNNEISEKSEIFDDQFSVERPDGSNFTLKIRSTKLEDSAMYFCASNQQGTGGNTIYFGEGSWLTVV.

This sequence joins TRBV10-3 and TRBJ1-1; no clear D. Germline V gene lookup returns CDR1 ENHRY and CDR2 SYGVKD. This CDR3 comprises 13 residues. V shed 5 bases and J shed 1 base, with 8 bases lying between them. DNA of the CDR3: TGTGCCATCAGTCAGGATCCGAACACTGAAGCTTTCTTT. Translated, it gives CAISQDPNTEAFF.

The CDR3 spells CASSFRDRGMNTEAFF. CDR3 coding DNA: TGTGCCAGCAGTTTCCGGGACAGGGGCATGAACACTGAAGCTTTCTTT. The gene calls are TRBV27 and TRBJ1-1; 10 bases match TRBD1. The CDR3 is 16 amino acids. CDR1 and CDR2 (germline): MNHEY, SMNVEV (reference sequence). Germline trimming cut 3 bases from V and 0 bases from J; bases unmatched to any gene: 4.

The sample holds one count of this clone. CDR3 sequence reads: CASSSPLVAGVYNEQFF. As DNA, the CDR3 is TGTGCCAGCAGCTCCCCGTTGGTAGCGGGTGTATACAATGAGCAGTTCTTC. The chain links TRBV13 to TRBJ2-1; 7 nucleotides line up with TRBD2. CDR3 length: 17 residues. The V segment lost 4 bases and the J segment 4 bases; nucleotides outside the gene matches: 13. The germline V gene encodes CDR1 PRHDT and CDR2 FYEKMQ (reference sequence).

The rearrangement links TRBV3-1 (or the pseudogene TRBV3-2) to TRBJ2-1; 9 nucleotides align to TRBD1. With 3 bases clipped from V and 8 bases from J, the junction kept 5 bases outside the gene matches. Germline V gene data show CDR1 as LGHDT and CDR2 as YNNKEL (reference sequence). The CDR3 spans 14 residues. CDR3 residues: CASSHADRGHEQFF. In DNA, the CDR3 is TGTGCCAGCAGCCACGCGGACAGGGGACATGAGCAGTTCTTC.

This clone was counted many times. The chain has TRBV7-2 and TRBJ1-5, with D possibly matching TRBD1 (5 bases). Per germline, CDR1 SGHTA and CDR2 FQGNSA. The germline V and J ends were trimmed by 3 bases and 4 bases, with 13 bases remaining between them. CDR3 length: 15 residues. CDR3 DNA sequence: TGTGCCAGCAGCTTCGGGCAGGGTCGGAATCAGCCCCAGCATTTT. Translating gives CASSFGQGRNQPQHF.

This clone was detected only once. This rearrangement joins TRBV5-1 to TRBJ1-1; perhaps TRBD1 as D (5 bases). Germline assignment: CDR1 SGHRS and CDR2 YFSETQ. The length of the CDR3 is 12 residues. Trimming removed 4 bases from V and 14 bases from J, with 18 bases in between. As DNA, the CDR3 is TGCGCCAGCAGCCCTGGGACTGGCGAACGGTTCTTT. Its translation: CASSPGTGERFF.

The CDR3 DNA is TGTGCCAGCAGCAGCAGGGACTACTACGAGCAGTACTTC. Translated, it gives CASSSRDYYEQYF. The chain joins TRBV11-2 to TRBJ2-7, with 7 bases fitting TRBD2. The CDR3 sequence is 13 residues long. V lost 5 bases and J lost 3; bases outside the gene matches: 4. From germline, CDR1 is SGHAT and CDR2 FQNNGV.